The clone carrying this TCR beta chain was picked up one time. Its antigen is undetermined. The PCR employed 60 Vbeta primers together with 13 Jbeta primers. TCRdb's copy holds only in-frame clones and misses some; the assay was immunoSEQ multiplex PCR. The data contain some 150,000 clones, roughly 82% of them singletons. CDR3 length: 15 residues. Trimming took 2 bases from V and 0 from J, leaving 7 bases between them. Per the germline V gene, CDR1 is SGHTA and CDR2 is FQGNSA. The data are from a study of cytomegalovirus exposure and HLA in healthy donors. Study-level points and caveats: In a later analysis, at a false discovery rate of 0.05, approximately 15,000 TCR beta sequences matched HLA alleles. Clonal expansion, a later analysis showed, was greater in HLA-associated TCR beta chains than in equally common others.

The sequence derives from a man younger than 40 in good health and CMV-seropositive. The gene calls are TRBV7-2 and TRBJ1-4; no firm D call. Sequences were obtained from PBMCs. The CDR3 protein is CASSLFASTNEKLFF. The CDR3, as DNA: TGTGCCAGCAGCTTATTTGCGTCAACTAATGAAAAACTGTTTTTT.